Below are 18 T cell receptor beta chains sequenced from a single sample in a study of control samples from healthy donors and cancer patients. Profiled with immunoSEQ multiplex PCR; TCRdb holds only in-frame clones, not every one. Of 150,000 or so clones listed, roughly 94% were seen once; the top ten hold about 5.6%. The specimen sequenced was blood. The origin of the receptors is a man aged 35 to 55 in good health.

In DNA form, the CDR3 reads TGTGCCAGCAGCAGAGACGGCGGTTCACCCCTCCACTTT. Translating gives CASSRDGGSPLHF. The V call is TRBV12-3 or TRBV12-4, the J call TRBJ1-6; unclear D gene. CDR3 size: 13 residues. The V end was cut by 6 bases, the J end by 9 bases, with 12 bases between.

The J gene is TRBJ2-1, the V gene TRBV21-1. TRBV21-1 is annotated as a pseudogene. There are 16 residues in the CDR3. CDR3 region: CASSFQGPPPYNEQFF. DNA of the CDR3: TGTGCCAGCAGCTTTCAGGGACCGCCTCCTTACAATGAGCAGTTCTTC.

The chain employs TRBV28 and TRBJ1-2; 10 nucleotides align to TRBD1. Losses at the gene ends were 4 bases for V and 6 bases for J; bases not matched to a gene: 5. CDR1 and CDR2 from the germline V gene are MDHEN and SYDVKM. The CDR3 extends over 14 amino acids. Here the CDR3 DNA reads TGTGCCAGCAGTTCCGGGACAGGGGTTAATGGCTACACCTTC. Translating gives CASSSGTGVNGYTF.

The J gene is TRBJ2-2, the V gene TRBV5-1; D tentatively fits TRBD1 or TRBD2 (5 bases each). From germline, CDR1 is SGHRS and CDR2 YFSETQ. There are 16 residues in the CDR3. V was trimmed by 0 bases and J by 4 bases, leaving 13 bases between them. The CDR3 loop is CASSLAGAGPTGELFF. The CDR3 DNA follows: TGCGCCAGCAGCTTGGCCGGGGCAGGCCCCACCGGGGAGCTGTTTTTT.

The chain employs TRBV15 and TRBJ2-6; 10 bases match TRBD2. The CDR3 spans 19 residues. Germline values: CDR1 LNHNV, CDR2 YYDKDF (reference sequence). Unmatched junction bases numbered 8, after V lost 0 bases and J lost 3 bases. The CDR3 loop is CATSRDTAGGPLGANVLTF. The DNA for the CDR3 is TGTGCCACCAGCAGAGACACAGCGGGGGGGCCGCTTGGGGCCAACGTCCTGACTTTC.

The table lists this clone with a few counts. The V and J genes are TRBV9 and TRBJ2-1; possible D gene TRBD2, 7 bases. V was cut by 5 bases and J by 9 bases, with 18 bases left in between. CDR1 and CDR2 (germline): SGDLS, YYNGEE. The CDR3 loop spans 14 amino acids. The DNA for the CDR3 is TGTGCCAGCAGTCCTTTCGGGGGGCCAGGTGAGCAGTTCTTC. Its protein is CASSPFGGPGEQFF.

CDR3 in amino acids: CASSLSEARYF. CDR3 coding DNA: TGTGCCAGCAGTTTATCAGAGGCACGGTACTTC. The chain joins TRBV12-3 or TRBV12-4 to TRBJ2-7; D remains unclear. The CDR3 covers 11 residues. Trimming removed 2 bases from V and 12 bases from J, with 11 bases in between.

The rearrangement links TRBV18 to TRBJ2-5; no clear D gene. Trimming took 3 bases from V and 2 from J, leaving 4 bases between them. In germline, CDR1 is KGHSH, CDR2 LQKENI. This CDR3 region has 12 residues. The CDR3 reads CASSPTQETQYF. CDR3 sequence (DNA): TGTGCCAGCTCACCGACACAAGAGACCCAGTACTTC.

J is TRBJ1-3 and V is TRBV4-1; no clear D. The germline CDR1 and CDR2 sequences are MGHRA and YSYEKL. The CDR3 has 17 residues. Trimming shortened V by 0 bases and J by 1 base, and 13 bases separated the two germline ends. The CDR3 DNA sequence: TGCGCCAGCAGCCAAGATAGAACCGTAGGATCTGGAAACACCATATATTTT. Protein sequence: CASSQDRTVGSGNTIYF.

The chain couples TRBV19 to TRBJ1-2; unclear D gene. With 3 bases removed from V and 2 bases from J, the gap between germline ends came to 7 bases. Germline V CDR1 and CDR2: LNHDA, SQIVND (reference sequence). The length of the CDR3 is 13 residues. In DNA form, the CDR3 reads TGTGCCAGTAGTATGGTGGGAAACTATGGCTACACCTTC. Translating gives CASSMVGNYGYTF.

The gene calls are TRBV30 and TRBJ1-4, with D unclear. V gave up 2 bases and J gave up 1 base, with 17 bases separating them. This CDR3 is 17 amino acids long. Germline CDR1 GTSNPN, CDR2 SVGIG (reference sequence). CDR3 sequence (DNA): TGTGCCTGGAGTAGACCGGGAATAAAAAGAACTAATGAAAAACTGTTTTTT. Its translation: CAWSRPGIKRTNEKLFF.

V and J are TRBV5-1 and TRBJ2-7; TRBD1 might be the D (7 bases). The CDR3 length is 13 residues. Germline-derived CDR1 and CDR2 are SGHRS and YFSETQ. V lost 0 bases to trimming and J lost 6 bases, with 10 bases between them. Written as DNA, the CDR3 is TGCGCCAGCAGCTTGGTTCAGGGGGGCGAGCAGTACTTC. Translating gives CASSLVQGGEQYF.

This clone appeared a few times. The CDR3 loop is CAISDPSVSGGRGEAFF. CDR3 DNA sequence: TGTGCCATCAGTGACCCCTCAGTATCAGGGGGCCGAGGTGAAGCTTTCTTT. V is TRBV10-3 and J is TRBJ1-1; 8 bases fit TRBD1. The V gene's germline CDR1 is ENHRY and CDR2 SYGVKD. The V and J ends lost 3 bases and 7 bases, in that order; junction bases with no gene match: 16. This CDR3 contains 17 residues.

The V gene is TRBV28, the J gene TRBJ1-6; weak D call: TRBD1 (6 bases). CDR3 length: 15 amino acids. V was cut by 1 base and J by 5 bases, with 9 bases left in between. Germline-derived CDR1 and CDR2 are MDHEN and SYDVKM. This CDR3 is CASSLSTGNNSPLHF. CDR3 nucleotides: TGTGCCAGCAGTTTATCCACAGGGAATAATTCACCCCTCCACTTT. Full variable domain (rest looked up from reference TRBV28 and TRBJ1-6): DVKVTQSSRYLVKRTGEKVFLECVQDMDHENMFWYRQDPGLGLRLIYFSYDVKMKEKGDIPEGYSVSREKKERFSLILESASTNQTSMYLCASSLSTGNNSPLHFGNGTRLTVT.

This chain uses TRBV19 with TRBJ2-1, with D possibly matching TRBD1 (8 bases). Trimming stripped 5 bases from V and 1 base from J, with 12 bases between. The germline CDR1 and CDR2 sequences are LNHDA and SQIVND (reference sequence). The CDR3 has 15 residues. The CDR3 region is CASSLQGGSYNEQFF. In DNA, the CDR3 is TGTGCCAGTAGTTTACAGGGGGGGTCCTACAATGAGCAGTTCTTC.

In nucleotides, the CDR3 is TGTGCCAGCAGAAGAACTAGCCACAGCTCCTACGAGCAGTACTTC. This gives the protein CASRRTSHSSYEQYF. The V gene is TRBV27, the J gene TRBJ2-7, with D perhaps matching TRBD2 (6 bases). Germline values: CDR1 MNHEY, CDR2 SMNVEV (reference sequence). V was cut by 6 bases and J by 0 bases, with 15 bases left in between. This CDR3 is 15 amino acids long.

V usage is TRBV21-1 and J usage is TRBJ1-5; TRBD1 is the table's D call and was not checked against the DNA. TRBV21-1 is tagged as a pseudogene. The CDR3 runs 15 residues. DNA for the CDR3: TGTGCCAGCAGCAAAAGACAGGGGCGAAATCAGCCCCAGCATTTT. This gives the protein CASSKRQGRNQPQHF.

This clone was observed a single time. This chain joins TRBV7-9 and TRBJ2-7; TRBD2 agrees at 10 bases. The CDR3 extends over 14 amino acids. Trimming took 3 bases from V and 7 from J; bases not matched to a gene: 6. The germline V gene encodes CDR1 SEHNR and CDR2 FQNEAQ (reference sequence). The CDR3 protein is CASSFLAGDREQYF. In nucleotides, the CDR3 is TGTGCCAGCAGCTTTCTAGCGGGGGATCGAGAGCAGTACTTC.